Listed below are T cell receptor beta chains from one sample, sequenced in a study of shared clonotypes between healthy human individuals. Sequencing used immunoSEQ multiplex PCR; TCRdb keeps in-frame clones, though not all of them. The sample consists of about 490,000 clones, 70% to 80% of them appearing once. Sequenced: PBMCs. The receptors derive from a woman aged 40 to 49 in good health. Some clones in this sample may be carry-over from other donors' samples. Both conserved end residues are part of each CDR3. The order of the fields is clone size, J gene, V gene, D gene, CDR3 protein, CDR3 DNA. D genes are given only for firm matches. Rows give clone size only sometimes, using once, few, many, or a class for an expanded clone.

size: NA
J: TRBJ2-7
V: TRBV2
D: NA
CDR3: CASSESHPQGSYEQYF
DNA: TGTGCCAGCAGTGAATCTCATCCACAGGGTTCCTACGAGCAGTACTTC

size: NA
J: TRBJ1-4
V: TRBV5-1
D: TRBD1
CDR3: CASSLGFYGTGEKLFF
DNA: TGCGCCAGCAGCTTGGGGTTCTATGGGACAGGGGAAAAACTGTTTTTT

size: many
J: TRBJ1-2
V: TRBV4-1
D: NA
CDR3: CASSPGQMNYGYTF
DNA: TGCGCCAGCAGCCCCGGACAGATGAACTATGGCTACACCTTC

size: NA
J: TRBJ2-3
V: TRBV19
D: NA
CDR3: CASSIGAATDTQYF
DNA: TGTGCCAGTAGTATAGGAGCCGCCACAGATACGCAGTATTTT

size: NA
J: TRBJ2-7
V: TRBV5-5
D: NA
CDR3: CASSQRSAGDHEQYF
DNA: TGTGCCAGCAGCCAACGCTCAGCCGGAGATCACGAGCAGTACTTC

size: NA
J: TRBJ1-5
V: TRBV7-9
D: NA
CDR3: CASSLGTHQPQHF
DNA: TGTGCCAGCAGCTTAGGAACACATCAGCCCCAGCATTTT

size: NA
J: TRBJ2-7
V: TRBV6-6
D: NA
CDR3: CASSFKQDYEQYF
DNA: TGTGCCAGCAGTTTCAAACAGGACTACGAGCAGTACTTC

size: NA
J: TRBJ2-3
V: TRBV11-3
D: TRBD2
CDR3: CASSLGLAGVDTQYF
DNA: TGTGCCAGCAGCCTCGGACTAGCGGGAGTGGATACGCAGTATTTT

size: few
J: TRBJ1-4
V: TRBV30
D: NA
CDR3: CAWSPEQGSTNEKLFF
DNA: TGTGCCTGGAGTCCCGAGCAGGGATCGACTAATGAAAAACTGTTTTTT

size: NA
J: TRBJ2-1
V: TRBV4-1
D: TRBD2
CDR3: CASSPVLAGLPYNEQFF
DNA: TGCGCCAGCAGCCCAGTCTTAGCGGGTCTTCCCTACAATGAGCAGTTCTTC

size: once
J: TRBJ1-2
V: TRBV18
D: NA
CDR3: CASSLSRDGYTF
DNA: TGTGCCAGCTCACTATCCAGGGACGGCTACACCTTC

size: once
J: TRBJ2-7
V: TRBV5-4
D: TRBD1
CDR3: CASNFRGQGGDEQYF
DNA: TGTGCCAGCAACTTCCGGGGACAGGGCGGCGACGAGCAGTACTTC

size: few
J: TRBJ2-2
V: TRBV28
D: TRBD2
CDR3: CASSFDPTSGNDGELFF
DNA: TGTGCCAGCAGTTTTGACCCGACTAGCGGGAATGACGGGGAGCTGTTTTTT

size: NA
J: TRBJ2-5
V: TRBV7-8
D: NA
CDR3: CASSSTGAWGETQYF
DNA: TGTGCCAGCAGCTCAACCGGGGCCTGGGGGGAGACCCAGTACTTC

size: NA
J: TRBJ2-2
V: TRBV9
D: NA
CDR3: CASSVRQVDTGELFF
DNA: TGTGCCAGCAGCGTAAGACAGGTGGACACCGGGGAGCTGTTTTTT

size: NA
J: TRBJ1-2
V: TRBV15
D: TRBD1
CDR3: CATSRDRDSAYGYTF
DNA: TGTGCCACCAGCAGAGATCGGGACAGCGCTTATGGCTACACCTTC

size: NA
J: TRBJ1-2
V: TRBV6-4
D: NA
CDR3: CASSAEDSESLYGYTF
DNA: TGTGCCAGCAGTGCCGAGGACAGCGAATCACTCTATGGCTACACCTTC

size: NA
J: TRBJ2-3
V: TRBV30
D: NA
CDR3: CAWSAGAVWQGSSVGTDTQYF
DNA: TGTGCCTGGAGTGCTGGGGCCGTTTGGCAGGGTAGCTCGGTTGGCACAGATACGCAGTATTTT

size: NA
J: TRBJ2-6
V: TRBV10-3
D: NA
CDR3: CAISEVGVTSGANVLTF
DNA: TGTGCCATCAGTGAGGTAGGGGTCACCTCTGGGGCCAACGTCCTGACTTTC

size: NA
J: TRBJ1-4
V: TRBV6-5
D: NA
CDR3: CASSYGVRSVEKLFF
DNA: TGTGCCAGCAGTTACGGCGTCAGGTCGGTTGAAAAACTGTTTTTT

size: NA
J: TRBJ2-5
V: TRBV4-1
D: NA
CDR3: CASSPHPVPGSVSETQYF
DNA: TGCGCCAGCAGCCCCCATCCGGTCCCGGGGTCGGTCTCGGAGACCCAGTACTTC

size: NA
J: TRBJ2-7
V: TRBV5-4
D: NA
CDR3: CASSLAVAGTSYEQYF
DNA: TGTGCCAGCAGCTTGGCAGTCGCGGGAACCTCCTACGAGCAGTACTTC

size: once
J: TRBJ2-7
V: TRBV4-2
D: TRBD1
CDR3: CASSLGQDGSYEQYF
DNA: TGTGCCAGCAGCCTTGGACAGGATGGGTCCTACGAGCAGTACTTC

size: NA
J: TRBJ2-3
V: TRBV9
D: TRBD2
CDR3: CASSATSIAGVDTQYF
DNA: TGTGCCAGCAGCGCCACATCCATAGCGGGAGTAGATACGCAGTATTTT

size: once
J: TRBJ2-5
V: TRBV19
D: NA
CDR3: CASFGPSLGREQETQYF
DNA: TGTGCCAGTTTTGGGCCCTCCTTGGGCAGGGAGCAAGAGACCCAGTACTTC

size: NA
J: TRBJ2-2
V: TRBV18
D: TRBD1
CDR3: CASSPGQPNTGELFF
DNA: TGTGCCAGCTCCCCGGGACAGCCAAACACCGGGGAGCTGTTTTTT

size: NA
J: TRBJ2-1
V: TRBV9
D: TRBD2
CDR3: CASSAASGRANEQFF
DNA: TGTGCCAGCAGCGCCGCTAGCGGGAGGGCCAATGAGCAGTTCTTC